This T cell receptor (beta chain) was captured in a study of glioma-infiltrating T cells after dendritic cell vaccination (dated by TCRdb to 2016 to 2017). In terms of the full investigation: Of the approximately 15 glioblastoma patients in the cohort, all drawn from Phase I and II dendritic cell vaccination trials, 9 were newly diagnosed and 6 had recurrent disease. Between the early 2000s and the early 2010s, patients were given autologous tumor lysate-pulsed dendritic cell vaccination. To make the vaccine, monocyte-derived dendritic cells were cultured for 7 to 8 days with IL-4 and GM-CSF and then pulsed overnight with autologous tumor lysate. Three intradermal dendritic cell vaccine injections were administered to patients at biweekly intervals in the arm below the axilla. Deep sequencing of TCR beta CDR3 regions was used to quantify tumor-infiltrating lymphocyte content and compare tumor and blood repertoires in dendritic cell-vaccinated glioblastoma patients. Survival after dendritic cell vaccination was correlated with TCR sequencing metrics, including TIL content and tumor-blood repertoire overlap.

TCRB CDR3 regions were amplified from about 1.9 ug genomic DNA, or all available DNA if less, using the immunoSEQ assay. The multiplex PCR relied on 60 forward primers for TCR V beta segments and 13 reverse primers for J beta segments. To estimate reads per starting template, synthetic control templates were spiked into each sample at limiting dilution. Reads of 87 bp were generated by sequencing on the Illumina HiSeq System. For the original study's pipeline: PCR and sequencing errors were removed by merging closely related sequences with a nearest neighbor algorithm. TCR overlap was measured as the percentage of unique tumor TCR beta sequences that were also present in the peripheral blood of the same patient. The immuneACCESS repertoire file appears here via TCRdb, limited to in-frame rearrangements. These files lack a portion of the clones; in checked studies, under half of the deficit traces to unresolved V genes, and the cause of the others is not known. V and J calls plus clone size are reproduced from that table; the DNA served to infer D and trimming. This sample is represented by roughly 100,000 clones; 75% to 85% of them were singletons. The top ten clones comprise more than 10% of the sample.

Broad study findings and their caveats: The cohort was small and heterogeneous, few patients had complete blood and tumor sets, and even fewer had initial-recurrent tumor pairs. TCR clonality showed no direct relationship with survival, which suggests that a diverse polyclonal response may matter. After dendritic cell vaccination, a higher estimated pretreatment TIL content predicted longer time to progression and longer overall survival. The TCR overlap response model with three groups was called speculative and said to need prospective validation.

Selection of patients required sufficient residual fresh-frozen tumor tissue and over two years of available survival data. An isocitrate dehydrogenase mutation was not carried by any of the glioblastoma patients, although molecular status was otherwise variable. PBMC were collected before vaccination, two weeks after the third vaccination, and at tumor progression when it occurred. The Qiagen DNeasy Blood extraction Kit was used for extraction of genomic DNA. Germline trimming: 5 bases from V, 12 bases from J; junction bases outside gene matches: 8. From a lookup of the germline V gene (reference sequence), CDR1 and CDR2 are SEHNR and FQNEAQ. Measured from the cysteine to the phenylalanine, the CDR3 is 14 residues long. The read is trimmed to its CDR3 DNA, 42 bases read in frame from base 1. This clone has a count of ten or more. Its antigen is still unknown. Base qualities are missing; no much larger clone stands one base away.

The TCR sequence derives from a human donor with glioblastoma. The rearranged segments are TRBV7-9 and TRBJ1-4, and 11 junction bases match TRBD1. The source was blood, collected before dendritic cell vaccination. The nucleotide sequence reads as follows: TGTGCCAGCAGCCAGTGGACAGGGGGCGAGCAACTGTTTTTT. Its protein reads: CASSQWTGGEQLFF.